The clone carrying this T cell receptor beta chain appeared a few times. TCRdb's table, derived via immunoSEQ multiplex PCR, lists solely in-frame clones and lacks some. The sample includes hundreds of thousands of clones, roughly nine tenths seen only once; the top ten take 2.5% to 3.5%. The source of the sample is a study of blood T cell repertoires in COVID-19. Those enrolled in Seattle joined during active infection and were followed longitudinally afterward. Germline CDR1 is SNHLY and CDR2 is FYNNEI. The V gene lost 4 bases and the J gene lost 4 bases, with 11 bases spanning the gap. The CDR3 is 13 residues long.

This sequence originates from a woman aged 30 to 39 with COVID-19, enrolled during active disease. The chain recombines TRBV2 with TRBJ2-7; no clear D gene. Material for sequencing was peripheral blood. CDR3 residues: CASSARRSYEQYV. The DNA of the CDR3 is TGTGCCAGCAGTGCACGCAGGTCTTACGAGCAGTACGTC.